These 19 T cell receptor beta chains were all obtained from the same sample, sequenced in a study of CD8+ T cells in alopecia areata. Treatment reported: oral pan-JAK inhibitor, 5-10 mg twice daily. After isolation, RNA underwent reverse transcription to generate cDNA as the sequencing template. Libraries were prepared by immunoSEQ multiplex PCR; TCRdb keeps only in-frame clonotypes and omits some of them. This sample has some 220,000 clones, with less than 75% found just once. The source was CD4+ T cells sorted from blood, collected at week 4, from a patient treated with tofacitinib. The receptors here all came from a human donor with alopecia areata.

The chain employs TRBV7-2 and TRBJ2-1; no reliable D call. V was shortened by 5 bases and J by 0 bases, with 8 bases between the two germline ends. This CDR3 contains 14 residues. Germline values: CDR1 SGHTA, CDR2 FQGNSA. For the CDR3, the DNA is TGTGCCAGCAGCCCTCCGAGCTCCTACAATGAGCAGTTCTTC. It yields the protein CASSPPSSYNEQFF.

V usage is TRBV25-1 and J usage is TRBJ1-5; 7 bases are a match to TRBD1. The junction had 0 bases not matched to a gene; V was cut back by 5 bases and J by 2 bases. Germline-derived CDR1 and CDR2 are MGHDK and SYGVNS. This CDR3 comprises 13 residues. The CDR3 DNA reads as TGTGCCAGCAGTACAGGGGGCAATCAGCCCCAGCATTTT. Translating gives CASSTGGNQPQHF.

V and J are TRBV29-1 and TRBJ1-4; the D gene is possibly TRBD1 (5 bases). Germline CDR1 is SQVTM and CDR2 is ANQGSEA. CDR3 length equals 12 residues. V was shortened by 4 bases and J by 10 bases, with 13 bases between the two germline ends. CDR3 sequence (DNA): TGCAGCGTTGTTACGTATGGGGGAAAACTGTTTTTT. This gives the protein CSVVTYGGKLFF. Together with reference TRBV29-1 and TRBJ1-4, the CDR3 gives the full variable domain: SAVISQKPSRDICQRGTSLTIQCQVDSQVTMMFWYRQQPGQSLTLIATANQGSEATYESGFVIDKFPISRPNLTFSTLTVSNMSPEDSSIYLCSVVTYGGKLFFGSGTQLSVL.

This chain uses TRBV29-1 with TRBJ1-2; D not resolved. The CDR3 contains 14 residues. Trimming shortened V by 3 bases and J by 6 bases, and 17 bases separated the two germline ends. The germline gives CDR1 SQVTM, CDR2 ANQGSEA. CDR3 amino acids: CSVDWGIGSNGYTF. CDR3 bases: TGCAGCGTTGACTGGGGAATTGGTAGTAATGGCTACACCTTC.

DNA for the CDR3: TGTGCCAGCAGCGTAGGCGACAGGGGCTCCTACGAGCAGTACTTC. It encodes CASSVGDRGSYEQYF. The J gene is TRBJ2-7, the V gene TRBV9; TRBD1 aligns across 8 bases. Germline V gene sequence: CDR1 SGDLS, CDR2 YYNGEE. Unmatched junction bases numbered 2, after V lost 0 bases and J lost 0 bases. CDR3 length: 15 residues.

This chain joins TRBV4-1 and TRBJ1-2; unclear D gene. Between the trimmed V and J ends, which lost 0 bases and 3 bases, there was a span of 14 bases. Germline CDR1 and CDR2: MGHRA and YSYEKL. This CDR3 is 16 amino acids long. The CDR3 loop reads CASSQDRRVNDYGYTF. CDR3 DNA: TGCGCCAGCAGCCAAGATCGTAGGGTTAATGACTATGGCTACACCTTC.

The genes are TRBV7-2 and TRBJ1-2, with 12 bases aligning to TRBD1. Germline assignment: CDR1 SGHTA and CDR2 FQGNSA. The ends lost 5 bases at V and 4 bases at J; junction bases unmatched: 5. CDR3 size: 15 residues. CDR3 sequence: CASSIGTGGSYGYTF. CDR3 nucleotide sequence: TGTGCCAGCAGCATCGGGACAGGGGGCAGCTATGGCTACACCTTC.

This clone was seen a handful of times. This chain connects TRBV13 to TRBJ2-1; 10 nucleotides line up with TRBD1. Germline V gene data show CDR1 as PRHDT and CDR2 as FYEKMQ (reference sequence). Germline trimming cut 2 bases from V and 8 bases from J; bases unmatched to any gene: 12. CDR3 length: 17 residues. The CDR3 bases are TGTGCCAGCAGCTTACTACGTGGGGACAGGGGATTCGATGAGCAGTTCTTC. Protein: CASSLLRGDRGFDEQFF.

The chain joins TRBV5-6 to TRBJ2-1, with 8 bases fitting TRBD2. The trim removed 5 bases at V and 7 bases at J, leaving 17 bases unmatched. The CDR3 extends over 17 amino acids. CDR1 is SGHDT, CDR2 YYEEEE, per germline. In DNA, the CDR3 is TGTGCCAGCAGTCGTTGGGGACACAGCGGGGGTAGTAATGAGCAGTTCTTC. Protein product: CASSRWGHSGGSNEQFF.

This clone was seen more than once but under ten times. CDR3 sequence reads: CATSRDLDHTDTQYF. The CDR3 DNA follows: TGTGCCACCAGCAGGGACCTAGACCACACAGATACGCAGTATTTT. The chain recombines TRBV15 with TRBJ2-3; D is ambiguous. Germline-derived CDR1 and CDR2 are LNHNV and YYDKDF (reference sequence). Trimming stripped 3 bases from V and 2 bases from J, with 12 bases between. CDR3 length: 15 residues.

The gene calls are TRBV29-1 and TRBJ1-1; D not resolved. Germline V gene sequence: CDR1 SQVTM, CDR2 ANQGSEA. Trimming pared 6 bases from V and 6 bases from J, leaving 11 bases between. The CDR3 consists of 11 residues. CDR3 sequence reads: CSVRESAEAFF. The CDR3 nucleotides are TGCAGCGTCCGGGAATCCGCTGAAGCTTTCTTT.

Concerning this clone itself: This same CDR3 is encoded by further DNA sequences in the sample. V gene TRBV30 combines with J gene TRBJ1-3, with D tentatively TRBD1 (6 bases). CDR1 is GTSNPN and CDR2 is SVGIG in the germline V gene (reference sequence). V lost 3 bases and J lost 2, with 8 bases in between. The CDR3 totals 13 residues. The CDR3 DNA is TGTGCCTGGAGCCGGGGGCCTGGAAACACCATATATTTT. It codes for CAWSRGPGNTIYF. Drawing the rest from reference TRBV30 and TRBJ1-3, the complete variable domain is SQTIHQWPATLVQPVGSPLSLECTVEGTSNPNLYWYRQAAGRGLQLLFYSVGIGQISSEVPQNLSASRPQDRQFILSSKKLLLSDSGFYLCAWSRGPGNTIYFGEGSWLTVV.

This sequence joins TRBV11-1 and TRBJ1-2; D is unresolved. Trimming cost V 2 bases and J 8 bases, with 9 bases left between them. The CDR3 is 12 amino acids. CDR1 is SGHAT and CDR2 is FQDESV in the germline V gene (reference sequence). CDR3: CASSLRGSGYTF. CDR3 nucleotides: TGTGCCAGCAGCTTACGGGGATCAGGCTACACCTTC.

In nucleotides, the CDR3 is TGTGCCAGCAGCAACGGACCAGCCCAAGAGACCCAGTACTTC. Translated: CASSNGPAQETQYF. The chain employs TRBV5-6 and TRBJ2-5, with D unresolved. CDR3 length: 14 residues. Germline-derived CDR1 and CDR2 are SGHDT and YYEEEE. With 4 bases removed from V and 1 base from J, the gap between germline ends came to 11 bases.

This chain uses TRBV5-1 with TRBJ2-1; the D gene could be TRBD1 or TRBD2 (6 bases each). Trimming left V 4 bases short and J 5 bases short, with 22 bases between. This CDR3 contains 17 residues. The germline V gene has CDR1 SGHRS and CDR2 YFSETQ. DNA of the CDR3: TGCGCCAGCAGCCCGGGGGCAGGTCAGGTGGACAACAATGAGCAGTTCTTC. Its protein is CASSPGAGQVDNNEQFF. The variable domain in full, with the rest retrieved from reference TRBV5-1 and TRBJ2-1, is KAGVTQTPRYLIKTRGQQVTLSCSPISGHRSVSWYQQTPGQGLQFLFEYFSETQRNKGNFPGRFSGRQFSNSRSEMNVSTLELGDSALYLCASSPGAGQVDNNEQFFGPGTRLTVL.

The table lists this clone with a few counts. The rearrangement joins TRBV29-1 to TRBJ1-2; D unresolved. The CDR3 sequence is 11 residues long. V was cut by 4 bases and J by 8 bases, with 11 bases left in between. Germline CDR1 SQVTM, CDR2 ANQGSEA. The DNA of the CDR3 is TGCAGCGTTGGTGGAGGCGGGGGCTACACCTTC. Translating gives CSVGGGGGYTF.

This clone has only a few counts. The V and J genes are TRBV5-6 and TRBJ2-3; D remains ambiguous. V lost 5 bases to trimming and J lost 6 bases, with 10 bases between them. Germline loops: CDR1 SGHDT, CDR2 YYEEEE. The CDR3 totals 12 residues. The CDR3 protein is CASSWLGDTQYF. CDR3 sequence (DNA): TGTGCCAGCAGTTGGTTAGGGGATACGCAGTATTTT.

The gene calls are TRBV29-1 and TRBJ1-2; D is uncertain. Trimming took off 4 bases at V and 4 bases at J, with 13 bases between the two ends. From germline, CDR1 is SQVTM and CDR2 ANQGSEA. The CDR3 has 13 residues. CDR3 nucleotide sequence: TGCAGCGTTGTTAGATATTCGGGCTATGGCTACACCTTC. It specifies CSVVRYSGYGYTF. The full variable domain, in which reference TRBV29-1 and TRBJ1-2 provide the parts outside the CDR3, is SAVISQKPSRDICQRGTSLTIQCQVDSQVTMMFWYRQQPGQSLTLIATANQGSEATYESGFVIDKFPISRPNLTFSTLTVSNMSPEDSSIYLCSVVRYSGYGYTFGSGTRLTVV.

V gene TRBV7-2 combines with J gene TRBJ2-7; no firm D call. Per the germline V gene, CDR1 is SGHTA and CDR2 is FQGNSA. The CDR3 runs to 13 residues. Deletions cut 2 bases from V and 6 bases from J, with 11 bases between. CDR3 sequence: CASSLPPNVEQYF. CDR3 DNA: TGTGCCAGCAGCTTACCCCCCAATGTCGAGCAGTACTTC.